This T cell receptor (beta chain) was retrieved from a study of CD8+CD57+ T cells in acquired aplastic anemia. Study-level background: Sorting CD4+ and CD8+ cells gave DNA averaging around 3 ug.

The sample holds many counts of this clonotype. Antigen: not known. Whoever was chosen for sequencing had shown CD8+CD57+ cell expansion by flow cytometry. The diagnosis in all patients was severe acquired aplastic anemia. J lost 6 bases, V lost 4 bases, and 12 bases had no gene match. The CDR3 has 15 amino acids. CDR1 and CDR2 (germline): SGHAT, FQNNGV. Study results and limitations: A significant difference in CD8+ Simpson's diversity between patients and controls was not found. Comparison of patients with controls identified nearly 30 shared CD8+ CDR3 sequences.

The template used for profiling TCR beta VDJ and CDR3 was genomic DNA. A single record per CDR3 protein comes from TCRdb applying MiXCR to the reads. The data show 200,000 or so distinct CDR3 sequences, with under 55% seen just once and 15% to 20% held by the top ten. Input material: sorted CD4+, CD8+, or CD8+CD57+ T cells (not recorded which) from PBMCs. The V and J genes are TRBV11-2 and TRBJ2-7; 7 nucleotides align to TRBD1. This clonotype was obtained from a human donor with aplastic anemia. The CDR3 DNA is TGTGCCAGCAGCTACTCGCCGGGACAGTGGAGCGAGCAGTACTTC. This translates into CASSYSPGQWSEQYF.